This T cell receptor (beta chain) was recorded in a study of blood T cell repertoires in COVID-19. Per the germline V gene, CDR1 is SGHVS and CDR2 is FNYEAQ. V was pared by 4 bases and J by 4 bases, with 12 bases of the junction left unmatched. The CDR3 runs to 17 residues. Generated by immunoSEQ multiplex PCR, the TCRdb table keeps only in-frame clones and is missing some. The data contain about 280,000 clones, around 84% of them singletons. J is TRBJ1-4 and V is TRBV7-6; 7 bases line up with TRBD1. Sequencing was performed on PBMCs or T cells enriched from blood (not recorded which). This clonotype was obtained from a woman in her forties or fifties who had recovered from COVID-19. As DNA, the CDR3 is TGTGCCAGCAGCTCTACAGGGGTTACCGGGGGTAATGAAAAACTGTTTTTT. Protein: CASSSTGVTGGNEKLFF.